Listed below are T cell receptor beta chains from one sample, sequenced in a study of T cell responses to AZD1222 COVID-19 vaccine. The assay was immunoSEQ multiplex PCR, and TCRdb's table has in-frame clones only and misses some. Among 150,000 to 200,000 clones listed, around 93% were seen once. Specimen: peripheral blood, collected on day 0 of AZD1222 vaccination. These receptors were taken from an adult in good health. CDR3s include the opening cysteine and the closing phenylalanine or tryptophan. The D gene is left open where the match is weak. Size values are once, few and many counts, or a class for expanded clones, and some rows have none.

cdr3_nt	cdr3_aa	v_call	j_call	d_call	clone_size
TGTGCCAGCTCACAAATCGGGAGCACAGATACGCAGTATTTT	CASSQIGSTDTQYF	TRBV18	TRBJ2-3	-	-
TGCGCCAGCAGCCCATCACTAGCGGGAGAGGAAACCGGGGAGCTGTTTTTT	CASSPSLAGEETGELFF	TRBV5-1	TRBJ2-2	TRBD2	-
TGTGCCAGCAGCCAATGGGCAGGGACCTATGGCTACACCTTC	CASSQWAGTYGYTF	TRBV3-1/TRBV3-2	TRBJ1-2	-	-
TGTGCCAGCAGCCACGGGGTCTATGGCTACACCTTC	CASSHGVYGYTF	TRBV3-1/TRBV3-2	TRBJ1-2	-	few
TGTGCCAGCAGCCCCCGTGGAGGCAATCAGCCCCAGCATTTT	CASSPRGGNQPQHF	TRBV3-1/TRBV3-2	TRBJ1-5	-	-
TGTGCCAGCAGCTCCTACAGGGGAGGCAATGAGCAGTTCTTC	CASSSYRGGNEQFF	TRBV11-3	TRBJ2-1	-	-
TGTGCCAGCAGCGACTACGAGCAGTACTTC	CASSDYEQYF	TRBV6-2/TRBV6-3	TRBJ2-7	-	-
TGCAGCGTCGGACCGAGGACAGGGTCCTACGAGCAGTACTTC	CSVGPRTGSYEQYF	TRBV29-1	TRBJ2-7	TRBD1	-
TGTGCCAGCAGCGTAGCTTTGGGGCAGAATGAGCAGTTCTTC	CASSVALGQNEQFF	TRBV9	TRBJ2-1	-	-
TGTGCCACCAGCAGAGATCTACCGGGTCAAAATAGCAATCAGCCCCAGCATTTT	CATSRDLPGQNSNQPQHF	TRBV15	TRBJ1-5	-	-
TGTGCCAGCAGCTCCTGGACGGAAATGAACACTGAAGCTTTCTTT	CASSSWTEMNTEAFF	TRBV5-4	TRBJ1-1	-	once
TGTGCCAGCAAGAACAACGTGGCTAACTATGGCTACACCTTC	CASKNNVANYGYTF	TRBV6-5	TRBJ1-2	-	-
TGTGCCAGCAGTTTGGGACACAGAGAAGCTTTCTTT	CASSLGHREAFF	TRBV28	TRBJ1-1	-	-
TGCGCCAGCAGCTTGCGAGGGACTCTTACTGGCTACACCTTC	CASSLRGTLTGYTF	TRBV5-1	TRBJ1-2	-	few
TGCGCCAGCAGTGAGATTGGGGTCCGCACAGATACGCAGTATTTT	CASSEIGVRTDTQYF	TRBV10-1	TRBJ2-3	-	once
TGTGCCAGCAGCTTGGCCGGGACTAGCGGTAACACCGGGGAGCTGTTTTTT	CASSLAGTSGNTGELFF	TRBV5-4	TRBJ2-2	TRBD2	-
TGTGCCAGCTCACCAGTAGGGTTCCAAGAGACCCAGTACTTC	CASSPVGFQETQYF	TRBV18	TRBJ2-5	-	-
TGTGCCAGCTCACCGGCAGGCAAAAACATTCAGTACTTC	CASSPAGKNIQYF	TRBV18	TRBJ2-4	-	-
TGTGCCAGCAGACCGGGACAGTTCGGCTATGGCTACACCTTC	CASRPGQFGYGYTF	TRBV27	TRBJ1-2	TRBD1	once
TGTGCCAGCAGCGATACAGGGAGACAAGAGACCCAGTACTTC	CASSDTGRQETQYF	TRBV2	TRBJ2-5	-	-
TGTGCCAGCAGCCCAAGCGGGGGACGGACCGGGGAGCTGTTTTTT	CASSPSGGRTGELFF	TRBV6-2/TRBV6-3	TRBJ2-2	TRBD2	once
TGTGCCACCAGCAGAGATTGGCGACTGTTTTTT	CATSRDWRLFF	TRBV15	TRBJ1-4	-	few
TGTGCCACCAGCGACGGGACAAGAACTTATGGCTACACCTTC	CATSDGTRTYGYTF	TRBV24-1	TRBJ1-2	-	-
TGTGCCAGCAGTTTCTCAGGGACCGGGACTGAAGCTTTCTTT	CASSFSGTGTEAFF	TRBV28	TRBJ1-1	-	-